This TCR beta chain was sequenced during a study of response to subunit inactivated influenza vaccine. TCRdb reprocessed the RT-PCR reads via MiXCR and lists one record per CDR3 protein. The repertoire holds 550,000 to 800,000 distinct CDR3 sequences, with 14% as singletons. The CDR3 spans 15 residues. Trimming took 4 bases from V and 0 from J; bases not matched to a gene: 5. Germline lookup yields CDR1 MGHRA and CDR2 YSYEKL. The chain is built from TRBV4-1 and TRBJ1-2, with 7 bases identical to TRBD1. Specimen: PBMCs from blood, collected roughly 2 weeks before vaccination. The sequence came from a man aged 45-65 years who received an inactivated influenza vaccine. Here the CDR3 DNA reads TGCGCCAGCAGCCTAGGACAGGCTGCTAACTATGGCTACACCTTC. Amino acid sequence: CASSLGQAANYGYTF.